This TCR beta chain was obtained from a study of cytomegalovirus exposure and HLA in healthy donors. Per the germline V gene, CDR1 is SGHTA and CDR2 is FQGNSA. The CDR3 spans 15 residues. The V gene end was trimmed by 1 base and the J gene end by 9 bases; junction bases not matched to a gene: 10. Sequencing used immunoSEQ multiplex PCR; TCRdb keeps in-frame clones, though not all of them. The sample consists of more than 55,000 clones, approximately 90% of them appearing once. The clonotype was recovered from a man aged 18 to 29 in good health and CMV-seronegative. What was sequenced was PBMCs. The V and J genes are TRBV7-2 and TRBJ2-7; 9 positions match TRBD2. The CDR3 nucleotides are TGTGCCAGCAGCTTAGGTAGCGGGAGCGGTTTGGCGCAGTACTTC. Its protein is CASSLGSGSGLAQYF. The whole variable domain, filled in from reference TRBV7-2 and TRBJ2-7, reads GAGVSQSPSNKVTEKGKDVELRCDPISGHTALYWYRQSLGQGLEFLIYFQGNSAPDKSGLPSDRFSAERTGGSVSTLTIQRTQQEDSAVYLCASSLGSGSGLAQYFGPGTRLTVT.